This T cell receptor (beta chain) was obtained from a study of blood T cell repertoires in COVID-19. Germline CDR1 is MNHNY and CDR2 is SVGAGI (reference sequence). Trimming took off 7 bases at V and 1 base at J, with 14 bases between the two ends. This CDR3 is 14 amino acids long. Clones were read by immunoSEQ multiplex PCR, and TCRdb kept only the in-frame ones, dropping some. This table holds roughly 140,000 clones, under 90% found once. This chain connects TRBV6-6 to TRBJ2-7, with D possibly matching TRBD1 (5 bases). Sequencing was carried out using peripheral blood. The source is an elderly woman in a cohort sampled during active or convalescent COVID-19. CDR3 bases: TGTGCCAGCAAAAGCGACAGCGTGTCCTACGAGCAGTACTTC. Translation: CASKSDSVSYEQYF.